These 14 T cell receptor beta chains were sequenced from one sample in a study of T cell repertoires in cytomegalovirus infection. MiXCR was run by TCRdb on the reads, yielding one entry per CDR3 protein. The sample contains 150,000 to 200,000 distinct CDR3 sequences, approximately 15% of which appear only once. The sequenced sample was PBMCs. These receptors were collected from a human donor in good health (CMV status not recorded). Some clones in this sample may be carry-over from other donors' samples.

This clonotype occurred a few times. V usage is TRBV7-8 and J usage is TRBJ2-5, with 11 nucleotides matching TRBD1. The V gene end was trimmed by 5 bases and the J gene end by 4 bases; junction bases not matched to a gene: 9. This CDR3 is 16 amino acids long. Germline loops: CDR1 SGHVS, CDR2 FQNEAQ. The CDR3 protein is CASSIGQGARRETQYF. The CDR3 DNA is TGTGCCAGCAGCATTGGACAGGGGGCGCGACGAGAGACCCAGTACTTC.

The chain employs TRBV29-1 and TRBJ2-1; TRBD2 agrees at 7 bases. This CDR3 spans 13 amino acids. V was clipped by 7 bases and J by 1 base; unmatched bases: 4. The germline V gene encodes CDR1 SQVTM and CDR2 ANQGSEA. CDR3 sequence reads: CSGLRESYNEQFF. The CDR3 DNA reads as TGCAGCGGGTTGCGGGAGTCCTACAATGAGCAGTTCTTC.

The chain combines TRBV28 with TRBJ1-5; TRBD1 might be the D (5 bases). The CDR3 length is 13 residues. Germline CDR1 reads MDHEN; CDR2 reads SYDVKM. V was trimmed by 9 bases and J by 8 bases, leaving 17 bases between them. The DNA for the CDR3 is TGTGCCAGTTTATCTGTGGGGCGGGAGCCCCAGCATTTT. As protein: CASLSVGREPQHF.

This clonotype was picked up many times. The chain has TRBV28 and TRBJ2-7, with TRBD1 matching over 9 bases. V lost 6 bases to trimming and J lost 3 bases; unmatched junction nucleotides: 6. The CDR3 length is 14 residues. Germline CDR1 reads MDHEN; CDR2 reads SYDVKM. CDR3 sequence reads: CASSRDRADYEQYF. As DNA, the CDR3 is TGTGCCAGCAGCCGGGACAGGGCAGACTACGAGCAGTACTTC.

This clonotype was detected many times. The DNA of the CDR3 is TGCAGCGTTGACGCCCTCGGTAACAGGGGTGCTGAAGCTTTCTTT. As protein: CSVDALGNRGAEAFF. This chain uses TRBV29-1 with TRBJ1-1; 7 nucleotides line up with TRBD1. Germline V gives CDR1 SQVTM, CDR2 ANQGSEA. The CDR3 is made up of 15 amino acids. Trimming cost V 3 bases and J 6 bases; bases outside gene matches: 13.

This clonotype has just a few counts. This chain uses TRBV27 with TRBJ2-1, with a tentative D call TRBD1 (6 bases). V lost 5 bases and J 4 bases, leaving 9 bases between the germline ends. Germline CDR1 and CDR2: MNHEY and SMNVEV (reference sequence). This CDR3 region has 13 residues. Here the CDR3 reads CASSIQGYNEQFF. The DNA for the CDR3 is TGTGCCAGCAGTATACAGGGATACAATGAGCAGTTCTTC.

The chain links TRBV7-9 to TRBJ1-2; no definite D call. V shed 5 bases and J shed 9 bases, with 10 bases lying between them. Germline assignment: CDR1 SEHNR and CDR2 FQNEAQ (reference sequence). This CDR3 region has 11 residues. This chain's CDR3 is CASSALGRYTF. The CDR3 nucleotides read TGTGCCAGCAGCGCACTAGGGCGCTACACCTTC.

V and J are TRBV7-9 and TRBJ2-6; 9 bases align to TRBD1. From germline, CDR1 is SEHNR and CDR2 FQNEAQ (reference sequence). Trimming at V came to 3 bases and at J to 4 bases, leaving 7 bases not matched to a gene. This CDR3 is built from 17 residues. CDR3 nucleotides: TGTGCCAGCAGCTTGCCACAGGGGGCAGGAGGGGCCAACGTCCTGACTTTC. Its protein product is CASSLPQGAGGANVLTF.

The CDR3 loop reads CSARVRSGSPLQFF. CDR3 nucleotide sequence: TGCAGTGCTAGAGTAAGGAGCGGGAGTCCCTTGCAGTTCTTC. The V and J genes are TRBV20-1 and TRBJ2-1, with 8 bases lining up with TRBD2. This CDR3 is built from 14 residues. Looked up from germline, CDR1 is DFQATT and CDR2 is SNEGSKA (reference sequence). V was clipped by 1 base and J by 12 bases; unmatched bases: 11.

V and J are TRBV7-3 and TRBJ1-1; D remains ambiguous. The CDR3 runs 14 residues. V was clipped by 5 bases and J by 2 bases, with 12 bases between them. From germline, CDR1 is SGHTA and CDR2 FQGTGA. The CDR3 spells CASSVNSGNTEAFF. CDR3 sequence (DNA): TGTGCCAGCAGCGTAAACAGCGGCAACACTGAAGCTTTCTTT.

This clonotype has at least ten counts. This chain uses TRBV7-6 with TRBJ2-1; 14 nucleotides match TRBD2. V was clipped by 2 bases and J by 7 bases; unmatched bases: 19. The CDR3 runs 21 residues. Germline V CDR1 and CDR2: SGHVS, FNYEAQ. The CDR3 bases are TGTGCCAGCAGCTTAAGGGTGGATACCGGGACTAGCGGGAGCCGTGGGAATGAGCAGTTCTTC. Its translation is CASSLRVDTGTSGSRGNEQFF. Full variable domain (remainder filled in from reference TRBV7-6 and TRBJ2-1): GAGVSQSPRYKVTKRGQDVALRCDPISGHVSLYWYRQALGQGPEFLTYFNYEAQQDKSGLPNDRFSAERPEGSISTLTIQRTEQRDSAMYRCASSLRVDTGTSGSRGNEQFFGPGTRLTVL.

Only a few counts were recorded for this clonotype. The V gene is TRBV9, the J gene TRBJ2-1; TRBD2 matches at 8 bases. The germline V gene has CDR1 SGDLS and CDR2 YYNGEE. With V trimmed by 4 bases and J by 4 bases, 10 bases remained unmatched. The CDR3 loop spans 16 amino acids. DNA for the CDR3: TGTGCCAGCAGCACCACGGGACTAGGAGGATACAATGAGCAGTTCTTC. Encoded protein: CASSTTGLGGYNEQFF.

V is TRBV20-1 and J is TRBJ2-7, with 8 bases that match TRBD2. The CDR3 has 15 residues. CDR1 DFQATT and CDR2 SNEGSKA come from the germline V gene (reference sequence). V lost 4 bases, J lost 2 bases, and 10 bases stayed unmatched. The CDR3 reads CSANLRGGPAYEQYF. The CDR3 DNA sequence: TGCAGTGCTAACCTACGGGGGGGCCCCGCCTACGAGCAGTACTTC.

The sample holds many counts of this clonotype. This chain links TRBV4-1 with TRBJ2-3; D is perhaps TRBD1 or TRBD2 (6 bases each). V lost 2 bases to trimming and J lost 5 bases, with 17 bases between them. Germline assignment: CDR1 MGHRA and CDR2 YSYEKL. The CDR3 length is 16 residues. The CDR3 sequence is CASSQKGWGAIDTQYF. The CDR3 nucleotides are TGCGCCAGCAGCCAAAAGGGGTGGGGGGCGATAGATACGCAGTATTTT.